The present TCR beta chain was sequenced within a study of immune evolution from preneoplasia to lung adenocarcinoma. Trimming took off 1 base at V and 4 bases at J, with 5 bases between the two ends. Germline values: CDR1 SGHRS, CDR2 YFSETQ. The CDR3 runs 12 residues. The assay was immunoSEQ multiplex PCR, and TCRdb's table has in-frame clones only and misses some. The table includes some 15,000 clones, 81% detected once. Worth noting for this clone: Antigen specificity is unknown.

Overall study results and limits: Normal lung had highest clonality; later lesions appeared denser, more diverse.

Patients had resection in Japan or China between about 2013 and 2017. H&E slides confirmed each diagnosis, reviewed by two pathologists independently. The rearrangement uses TRBV5-1 and TRBJ2-5; D is uncertain. The sequencing sample was made of FFPE minimally invasive lung adenocarcinoma tissue. This clonotype was obtained from a person between 60 and 80 years old with lung adenocarcinoma. The CDR3 protein is CASSLPGETQYF. The CDR3 DNA reads TGCGCCAGCAGCTTGCCCGGAGAGACCCAGTACTTC.